The TCR beta chain under discussion was sequenced for a study of post-analysis software for immune sequencing data. V shed 5 bases and J shed 5 bases, with 18 bases lying between them. The CDR3 is 15 residues long. Germline V gives CDR1 SGHTA, CDR2 FQGNSA. Presence of unique molecular identifiers characterized the TCR beta cDNA libraries. One entry per CDR3 protein results from TCRdb running MiXCR on the PCR reads. The table includes some 160,000 distinct CDR3 sequences, under 40% detected once. The receptor comes from a girl under 18 with multiple sclerosis. V and J are TRBV7-2 and TRBJ2-5, with TRBD2 as a possible D gene (6 bases). The sequenced sample was blood, obtained after autologous hematopoietic stem cell transplantation. CDR3 DNA sequence: TGTGCCAGCAGCCAATCGACTAGTCTGACCGAGACCCAGTACTTC. This codes for CASSQSTSLTETQYF.